The T cell receptor beta chain described here comes from a study of PD-L1 blockade in urothelial cancer. At the level of the study: Administration of atezolizumab to patients began at some point between 2013 and 2015, at 1,200 mg intravenously every 3 weeks. Previous chemotherapy exposure amounted to 0 to 3 regimens for patients.

Method: immunoSEQ multiplex PCR; TCRdb's copy keeps in-frame clones and lacks some. Of about 38,000 clones listed, 75% to 90% are singletons. Sample numbers ranged from 1 to 8 per patient, encompassing pretreatment and on-treatment collections. Germline V gene lookup returns CDR1 SNHLY and CDR2 FYNNEI. This CDR3 region has 13 residues. V was clipped by 7 bases and J by 1 base, with 8 bases between them. The gene calls are TRBV2 and TRBJ1-5; D not resolved. The specimen was PBMCs, collected around atezolizumab (anti-PD-L1) treatment. The sequence was obtained from a man aged 55 to 69 with urothelial cancer. CDR3 sequence: CASTGVSNQPQHF. CDR3 DNA sequence: TGTGCCAGCACGGGAGTAAGCAATCAGCCCCAGCATTTT. The full variable domain, in which reference TRBV2 and TRBJ1-5 provide the parts outside the CDR3, is EPEVTQTPSHQVTQMGQEVILRCVPISNHLYFYWYRQILGQKVEFLVSFYNNEISEKSEIFDDQFSVERPDGSNFTLKIRSTKLEDSAMYFCASTGVSNQPQHFGDGTRLSIL.